The rows below give T cell receptor beta chains drawn from one sample of a study of early T cells in non-severe SARS-CoV-2 infection. Each CDR3 protein is one row after TCRdb ran MiXCR on the 5' RACE reads. The sample contains over 55,000 distinct CDR3 sequences, about 9.3% of which appear only once. The specimen sequenced was whole blood. These receptors were taken from an adult who was a healthcare worker with PCR-confirmed SARS-CoV-2 infection or an uninfected control (not recorded which). Each CDR3 is given with its conserved first and last residue. A D gene is named only where the DNA matches it firmly. Rows may omit the clone size; those that give it use once, few, many or a size class.

V gene: TRBV30; clone size: .; D gene: .; J gene: TRBJ1-1; CDR3 DNA: TGTGCCTGGAGTGTACGGGAAGGACAGTACACTGAAGCTTTCTTT; CDR3 protein: CAWSVREGQYTEAFF
V gene: TRBV7-2; clone size: many; D gene: TRBD1; J gene: TRBJ1-5; CDR3 DNA: TGTGCCAGCAGTCGACAGGGGCGGTCTTTTAACAATCAGCCCCAGCATTTT; CDR3 protein: CASSRQGRSFNNQPQHF
V gene: TRBV7-2; clone size: few; D gene: .; J gene: TRBJ2-5; CDR3 DNA: TGTGCCAGCAGCTTATGGCGGAGTCCGGAGACCCAGTACTTC; CDR3 protein: CASSLWRSPETQYF
V gene: TRBV19; clone size: few; D gene: .; J gene: TRBJ1-2; CDR3 DNA: TGTGCCAGTAGTCCCCGACAGGAAGGATACTATGGCTACACCTTC; CDR3 protein: CASSPRQEGYYGYTF
V gene: TRBV7-6; clone size: few; D gene: TRBD2; J gene: TRBJ2-3; CDR3 DNA: TGTGCCAGCAGCTTAGAGGCGGGACTAGTAACAGATACGCAGTATTTT; CDR3 protein: CASSLEAGLVTDTQYF
V gene: TRBV6-1; clone size: many; D gene: .; J gene: TRBJ2-5; CDR3 DNA: TGTGCCAGCAGTTCCCAAGAGACCCAGTACTTC; CDR3 protein: CASSSQETQYF
V gene: TRBV6-2/TRBV6-3; clone size: .; D gene: .; J gene: TRBJ1-5; CDR3 DNA: TGTGCCAGCAGCGGGACATCCCCTATACAGCCCCAGCATTTT; CDR3 protein: CASSGTSPIQPQHF
V gene: TRBV20-1; clone size: .; D gene: TRBD2; J gene: TRBJ2-2; CDR3 DNA: TGCAGTGCTAGAGATAGTGGCGCGGGGGGAGTCGGGGAGCTGTTTTTT; CDR3 protein: CSARDSGAGGVGELFF
V gene: TRBV20-1; clone size: .; D gene: TRBD2; J gene: TRBJ2-1; CDR3 DNA: TGCAGTGCTAGAGCCCTGGCTAGCGGTCCACGGGAGCAGTTCTTC; CDR3 protein: CSARALASGPREQFF
V gene: TRBV2; clone size: few; D gene: .; J gene: TRBJ1-5; CDR3 DNA: TGTGCCAGCACGTTTGGTAGCAATCAGCCCCAGCATTTT; CDR3 protein: CASTFGSNQPQHF
V gene: TRBV14; clone size: .; D gene: .; J gene: TRBJ1-1; CDR3 DNA: TGTGCCAGCAGCCAAGGGACGGACACTGAAGCTTTCTTT; CDR3 protein: CASSQGTDTEAFF
V gene: TRBV20-1; clone size: .; D gene: .; J gene: TRBJ1-2; CDR3 DNA: TGCAGTGCTAGAGATGGGTATGGCTACACCTTC; CDR3 protein: CSARDGYGYTF
V gene: TRBV7-2; clone size: few; D gene: .; J gene: TRBJ1-1; CDR3 DNA: TGTGCCAGCAGTCAATCCTCAGGGAGGACTGAAGCTTTCTTT; CDR3 protein: CASSQSSGRTEAFF
V gene: TRBV12-3/TRBV12-4; clone size: few; D gene: .; J gene: TRBJ2-2; CDR3 DNA: TGTGCCAGCAGTCCCCATCAGGGGGGTCCCGGGGAGCTGTTTTTT; CDR3 protein: CASSPHQGGPGELFF
V gene: TRBV12-3/TRBV12-4; clone size: .; D gene: .; J gene: TRBJ2-1; CDR3 DNA: TGTGCCAGCAGTGGCGAGGCTAGATACAGTTACAATGAGCAGTTCTTC; CDR3 protein: CASSGEARYSYNEQFF
V gene: TRBV14; clone size: few; D gene: TRBD2; J gene: TRBJ2-3; CDR3 DNA: TGTGCCAGCAGCCACCAAGGTATTAGCGGGGTGGATACGCAGTATTTT; CDR3 protein: CASSHQGISGVDTQYF
V gene: TRBV15; clone size: few; D gene: .; J gene: TRBJ1-2; CDR3 DNA: TGTGCCACCTCCGATAAGGTGGGGGAAGCTAACTATGGCTACACCTTC; CDR3 protein: CATSDKVGEANYGYTF
V gene: TRBV10-1; clone size: many; D gene: TRBD1; J gene: TRBJ2-1; CDR3 DNA: TGCGCCAGCAGGGACGGGACAGGGGCTTACAATGAGCAGTTCTTC; CDR3 protein: CASRDGTGAYNEQFF
V gene: TRBV20-1; clone size: .; D gene: .; J gene: TRBJ2-5; CDR3 DNA: TGCAGTGCTAGTCGATGGTCTAGCGAAGAGACCCAGTACTTC; CDR3 protein: CSASRWSSEETQYF
V gene: TRBV27; clone size: .; D gene: TRBD1; J gene: TRBJ2-2; CDR3 DNA: TGTGCCAGCAGACCCGGGACAGGGGGCTTCGGGGAGCTGTTTTTT; CDR3 protein: CASRPGTGGFGELFF
V gene: TRBV2; clone size: few; D gene: TRBD1; J gene: TRBJ2-3; CDR3 DNA: TGTGCCAGCAGTGAAATGACAGGGGCAGATACGCAGTATTTT; CDR3 protein: CASSEMTGADTQYF
V gene: TRBV3-2; clone size: .; D gene: .; J gene: TRBJ2-2; CDR3 DNA: TGTGCCAGCAGCCAAACACCGGGACAGGGGCCCGGGGAGCTGTTTTTT; CDR3 protein: CASSQTPGQGPGELFF
V gene: TRBV3-1; clone size: few; D gene: .; J gene: TRBJ2-5; CDR3 DNA: TGTGCCAGCGGGGACGGGGGTCAAGAGACCCAGTACTTC; CDR3 protein: CASGDGGQETQYF
V gene: TRBV2; clone size: .; D gene: TRBD1; J gene: TRBJ2-1; CDR3 DNA: TGTGCCAGCAGTGAATGGGACAGGGCCAATGAGCAGTTCTTC; CDR3 protein: CASSEWDRANEQFF
V gene: TRBV6-2/TRBV6-3; clone size: few; D gene: TRBD1; J gene: TRBJ1-4; CDR3 DNA: TGTGCCAGCGGGACAGGGGATGAAAAACTGTTTTTT; CDR3 protein: CASGTGDEKLFF
V gene: TRBV27; clone size: .; D gene: .; J gene: TRBJ1-6; CDR3 DNA: TGTGCCAGCAGGGATCGGTCCTATAATTCACCCCTCCACTTT; CDR3 protein: CASRDRSYNSPLHF
V gene: TRBV5-1; clone size: few; D gene: .; J gene: TRBJ1-2; CDR3 DNA: TGCGCCAGCAGCCCGGACGGGGGAGCGGAGGGCTACACCTTC; CDR3 protein: CASSPDGGAEGYTF
V gene: TRBV9; clone size: .; D gene: .; J gene: TRBJ2-3; CDR3 DNA: TGTGCCAGCAGCGTCGGGGGAGCAAGCTCAGATACGCAGTATTTT; CDR3 protein: CASSVGGASSDTQYF
V gene: TRBV10-3; clone size: many; D gene: TRBD1; J gene: TRBJ1-2; CDR3 DNA: TGTGCCATCAGCGGCCGGGGCCTAAGACAGGGGATTGGTGGCTACACCTTC; CDR3 protein: CAISGRGLRQGIGGYTF
V gene: TRBV2; clone size: few; D gene: .; J gene: TRBJ1-1; CDR3 DNA: TGTGCCAGCAGTGATCAGGGAAACACTGAAGCTTTCTTT; CDR3 protein: CASSDQGNTEAFF
V gene: TRBV3-1; clone size: once; D gene: .; J gene: TRBJ2-3; CDR3 DNA: TGTGCCAGCAGCCCTCAGGCCAGGGGATCCACAGATACGCAGTATTTT; CDR3 protein: CASSPQARGSTDTQYF
V gene: TRBV3-1; clone size: few; D gene: TRBD1; J gene: TRBJ2-5; CDR3 DNA: TGTGCCAGCAGCCAAACAGGGGGCCAAGAGACCCAGTACTTC; CDR3 protein: CASSQTGGQETQYF
V gene: TRBV12-3/TRBV12-4; clone size: .; D gene: .; J gene: TRBJ2-3; CDR3 DNA: TGTGCCAGCAGTTTTCCCCTTTCACGCGCCCAGTTATCAGATACGCAGTATTTT; CDR3 protein: CASSFPLSRAQLSDTQYF
V gene: TRBV12-3/TRBV12-4; clone size: .; D gene: .; J gene: TRBJ2-5; CDR3 DNA: TGTGCCAGCAGTTTTCGGTTGCTCTCGGAGACCCAGTACTTC; CDR3 protein: CASSFRLLSETQYF
V gene: TRBV7-9; clone size: many; D gene: .; J gene: TRBJ1-6; CDR3 DNA: TGTGCCAGCAGCTTAGAATTGGTACGGAATTCACCCCTCCACTTT; CDR3 protein: CASSLELVRNSPLHF
V gene: TRBV19; clone size: few; D gene: TRBD2; J gene: TRBJ2-3; CDR3 DNA: TGTGCCAGTAGTATATTGGGGGGGAGCACAGATACGCAGTATTTT; CDR3 protein: CASSILGGSTDTQYF
V gene: TRBV11-2; clone size: .; D gene: TRBD1; J gene: TRBJ1-1; CDR3 DNA: TGTGCCAGCAGCCCCCAGGGGACAGGGGGCACTGAAGCTTTCTTT; CDR3 protein: CASSPQGTGGTEAFF
V gene: TRBV3-1; clone size: .; D gene: .; J gene: TRBJ1-1; CDR3 DNA: TGTGCCAGCAGCCAAGAGGGTACTGAAGCTTTCTTT; CDR3 protein: CASSQEGTEAFF
V gene: TRBV20-1; clone size: few; D gene: .; J gene: TRBJ2-2; CDR3 DNA: TGCAGTGCTAGAGCGGGGTGGACCATAGCCGGGGAGCTGTTTTTT; CDR3 protein: CSARAGWTIAGELFF
V gene: TRBV11-3; clone size: many; D gene: .; J gene: TRBJ2-1; CDR3 DNA: TGTGCCAGCAGCTTAAGTGGGGCGAGCTCCTACAATGAGCAGTTCTTC; CDR3 protein: CASSLSGASSYNEQFF
V gene: TRBV5-1; clone size: many; D gene: .; J gene: TRBJ1-5; CDR3 DNA: TGCGCCAGCAGCTTAGGGACAAGCAATCAGCCCCAGCATTTT; CDR3 protein: CASSLGTSNQPQHF
V gene: TRBV2; clone size: many; D gene: .; J gene: TRBJ2-5; CDR3 DNA: TGTGCCAGCACCCTAGCCCCAGAGACCCAGTACTTC; CDR3 protein: CASTLAPETQYF
V gene: TRBV29-1; clone size: few; D gene: TRBD2; J gene: TRBJ2-3; CDR3 DNA: TGCAGCGTTGAAGGCATAGCGGGTCAAGGCACAGATACGCAGTATTTT; CDR3 protein: CSVEGIAGQGTDTQYF
V gene: TRBV25-1; clone size: many; D gene: .; J gene: TRBJ1-1; CDR3 DNA: TGTGCCAGCAGTGATTACGGGGGGGCGAACACTGAAGCTTTCTTT; CDR3 protein: CASSDYGGANTEAFF
V gene: TRBV5-1; clone size: few; D gene: .; J gene: TRBJ1-2; CDR3 DNA: TGCGCCAGCAGCTGGGAAAAACTCGGTAACTATGGCTACACCTTC; CDR3 protein: CASSWEKLGNYGYTF
V gene: TRBV5-4; clone size: few; D gene: .; J gene: TRBJ2-1; CDR3 DNA: TGTGCCAGCACTCCGGACAGAGTTTTTTACAATGAGCAGTTCTTC; CDR3 protein: CASTPDRVFYNEQFF
V gene: TRBV6-1; clone size: .; D gene: TRBD1; J gene: TRBJ1-2; CDR3 DNA: TGTGCCAGCAGTCGGACAGGGCATTGGGATGGCTACACCTTC; CDR3 protein: CASSRTGHWDGYTF
V gene: TRBV3-1; clone size: .; D gene: TRBD1; J gene: TRBJ2-3; CDR3 DNA: TGTGCCAGCAGCCAAGGCTGGACAGGGCCAGATACGCAGTATTTT; CDR3 protein: CASSQGWTGPDTQYF
V gene: TRBV5-5; clone size: .; D gene: .; J gene: TRBJ2-3; CDR3 DNA: TGTGCCAGCAGCTTGCAGAGCACAGATACGCAGTATTTT; CDR3 protein: CASSLQSTDTQYF
V gene: TRBV11-2; clone size: few; D gene: TRBD2; J gene: TRBJ2-2; CDR3 DNA: TGTGCCAGCAGCTTAGATGCCGGGGGGGCCGGGGAGCTGTTTTTT; CDR3 protein: CASSLDAGGAGELFF
V gene: TRBV5-1; clone size: many; D gene: .; J gene: TRBJ2-5; CDR3 DNA: TGCGCCAGCAGCCCACAAACTACAGGAGCAGAGACCCAGTACTTC; CDR3 protein: CASSPQTTGAETQYF
V gene: TRBV4-2; clone size: many; D gene: TRBD2; J gene: TRBJ2-3; CDR3 DNA: TGTGCCAGCAGCCAAGATTGGGCGGGGGGCACAGATACGCAGTATTTT; CDR3 protein: CASSQDWAGGTDTQYF
V gene: TRBV20-1; clone size: few; D gene: TRBD1; J gene: TRBJ1-5; CDR3 DNA: TGCAGTTCCCAATCGTTTGGGACAGGGAGCAATCAGCCCCAGCATTTT; CDR3 protein: CSSQSFGTGSNQPQHF
V gene: TRBV6-1; clone size: .; D gene: TRBD2; J gene: TRBJ2-5; CDR3 DNA: TGTGCCAGCAGCGGGACTAGCTTTGGAGAGACCCAGTACTTC; CDR3 protein: CASSGTSFGETQYF